What follows describes a single T cell receptor beta chain. These data come from a study of CD8 T cells in Susac syndrome. When the RNA was reverse transcribed, random hexamers were used with an input of roughly 0.5 to 1 ug. Using its own MiXCR run on the immunoSEQ multiplex PCR reads, TCRdb lists one record per CDR3 protein. This table has over 300,000 distinct CDR3 sequences, 92% appearing once. Unmatched junction bases numbered 9, after V lost 0 bases and J lost 0 bases. The CDR3 runs 18 residues. CDR1 and CDR2 from the germline V gene are SGHVS and FQNEAQ. The chain recombines TRBV7-8 with TRBJ2-7; TRBD2 matches 9 bases. Sequences were obtained from CD4+ T cells from PBMCs. The sequence was obtained from a human donor with multiple sclerosis. This chain's CDR3 is CASSLAFGSGSHSYEQYF. As DNA, the CDR3 is TGTGCCAGCAGCTTAGCGTTTGGTAGCGGGAGTCACTCCTACGAGCAGTACTTC.